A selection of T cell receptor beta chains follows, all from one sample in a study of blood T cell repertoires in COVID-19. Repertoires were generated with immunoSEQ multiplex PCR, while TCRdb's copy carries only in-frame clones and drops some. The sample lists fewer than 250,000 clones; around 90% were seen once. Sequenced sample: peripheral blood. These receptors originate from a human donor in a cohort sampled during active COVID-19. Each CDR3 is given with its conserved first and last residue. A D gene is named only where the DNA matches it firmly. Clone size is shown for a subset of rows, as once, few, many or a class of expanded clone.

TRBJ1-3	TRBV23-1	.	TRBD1	CASSQTTGGAEGNTIYF	TGCGCCAGCAGTCAAACAACAGGGGGCGCGGAAGGAAACACCATATATTTT
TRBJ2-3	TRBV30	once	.	CAWSRTSGATTQYF	TGTGCCTGGAGTCGGACATCGGGAGCCACCACGCAGTATTTT
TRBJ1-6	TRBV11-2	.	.	CASSLAGRYNSPLHF	TGTGCCAGCAGCTTAGCCGGTCGATATAATTCACCCCTCCACTTT
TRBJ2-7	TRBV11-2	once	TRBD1	CASSSRRTGSNEQYF	TGTGCCAGCAGCTCACGACGGACAGGGAGTAACGAGCAGTACTTC
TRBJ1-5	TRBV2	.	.	CASSDRSSNQPQHF	TGTGCCAGCAGTGACAGGTCTAGCAATCAGCCCCAGCATTTT
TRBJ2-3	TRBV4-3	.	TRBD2	CASSQDWAGGPPDTQYF	TGCGCCAGCAGCCAAGATTGGGCGGGAGGGCCCCCAGATACGCAGTATTTT
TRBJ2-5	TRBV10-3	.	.	CAISDQVQTQYF	TGTGCCATCAGTGACCAGGTACAGACCCAGTACTTC
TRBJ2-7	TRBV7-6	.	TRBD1	CASSEYQGVSYEQYF	TGTGCCAGCAGCGAATACCAGGGGGTGTCCTACGAGCAGTACTTC
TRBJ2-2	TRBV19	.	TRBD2	CASKGTSGRSGELFF	TGTGCCAGTAAGGGGACTAGCGGGAGATCCGGGGAGCTGTTTTTT
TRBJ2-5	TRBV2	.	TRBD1	CASSATGWLGETQYF	TGTGCCAGCAGTGCGACAGGGTGGTTGGGAGAGACCCAGTACTTC
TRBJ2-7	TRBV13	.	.	CASSLGETIDYEQYF	TGTGCCAGCAGCCTAGGGGAGACGATCGATTACGAGCAGTACTTC
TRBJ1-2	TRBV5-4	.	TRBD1	CASSQGQDYGYTF	TGTGCCAGCAGTCAGGGACAGGACTATGGCTACACCTTC
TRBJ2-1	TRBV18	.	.	CASSPPDVGGKQFF	TGTGCCAGCTCACCACCGGACGTCGGCGGGAAGCAGTTCTTC
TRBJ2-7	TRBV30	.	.	CAWSVWGVEQYF	TGTGCCTGGAGTGTCTGGGGCGTCGAGCAGTACTTC
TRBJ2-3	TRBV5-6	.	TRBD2	CASSSGLATDTQYF	TGTGCCAGCAGCTCCGGACTAGCGACAGATACGCAGTATTTT
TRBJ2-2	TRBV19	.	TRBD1	CASRNRGTVNTGELFF	TGTGCCAGTAGGAATAGGGGGACAGTTAACACCGGGGAGCTGTTTTTT
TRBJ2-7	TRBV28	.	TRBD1	CASSAWEGQGTYEQYF	TGTGCCAGCAGTGCATGGGAGGGACAGGGTACCTACGAGCAGTACTTC
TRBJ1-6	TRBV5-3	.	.	CARSLGNIAPSSYNSPLHF	TGTGCCAGAAGCTTGGGGAATATAGCTCCAAGCTCCTATAATTCACCCCTCCACTTT
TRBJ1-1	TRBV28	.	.	CASSLEGAVRDTEAFF	TGTGCCAGCAGTTTAGAAGGGGCCGTTCGGGACACTGAAGCTTTCTTT
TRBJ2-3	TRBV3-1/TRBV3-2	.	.	CASSSHRAPTDTQYF	TGTGCCAGCAGCAGTCACAGGGCGCCGACAGATACGCAGTATTTT
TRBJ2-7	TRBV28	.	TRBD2	CASRQLAGRNYEQYF	TGTGCCAGCAGACAGCTAGCGGGAAGAAATTACGAGCAGTACTTC
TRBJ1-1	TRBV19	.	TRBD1	CASSMRTGGPTMNTEAFF	TGTGCCAGTAGTATGCGGACAGGGGGCCCTACCATGAACACTGAAGCTTTCTTT
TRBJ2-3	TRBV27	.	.	CASSFSIRDISTDTQYF	TGTGCCAGCAGTTTTTCGATCCGGGACATTAGCACAGATACGCAGTATTTT
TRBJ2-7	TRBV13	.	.	CASSLRAGDEQYF	TGTGCCAGCAGCTTACGGGCAGGGGACGAGCAGTACTTC
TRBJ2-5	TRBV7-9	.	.	CASTNLQETQYF	TGTGCCAGCACCAATTTACAAGAGACCCAGTACTTC
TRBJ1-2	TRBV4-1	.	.	CASSREGGSNYGYTF	TGCGCCAGCAGCCGGGAGGGAGGCTCTAACTATGGCTACACCTTC
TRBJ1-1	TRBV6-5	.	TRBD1	CASTQGAIPNTEAFF	TGTGCCAGCACACAGGGGGCTATCCCGAACACTGAAGCTTTCTTT